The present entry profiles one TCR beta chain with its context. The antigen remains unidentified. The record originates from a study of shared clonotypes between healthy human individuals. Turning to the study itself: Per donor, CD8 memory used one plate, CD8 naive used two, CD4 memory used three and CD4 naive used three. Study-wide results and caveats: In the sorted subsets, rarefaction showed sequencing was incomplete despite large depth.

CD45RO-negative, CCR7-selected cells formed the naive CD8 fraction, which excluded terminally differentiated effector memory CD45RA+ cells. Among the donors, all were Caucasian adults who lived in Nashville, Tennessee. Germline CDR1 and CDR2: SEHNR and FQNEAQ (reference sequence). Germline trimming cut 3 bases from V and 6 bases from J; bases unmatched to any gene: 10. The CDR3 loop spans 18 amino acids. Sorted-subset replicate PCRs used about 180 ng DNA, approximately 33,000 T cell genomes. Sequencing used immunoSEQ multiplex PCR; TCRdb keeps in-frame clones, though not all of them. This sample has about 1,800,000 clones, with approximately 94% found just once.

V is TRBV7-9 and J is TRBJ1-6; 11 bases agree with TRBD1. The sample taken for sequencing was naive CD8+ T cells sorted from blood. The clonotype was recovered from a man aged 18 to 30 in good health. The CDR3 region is CASSFILGQGDGNSPLHF. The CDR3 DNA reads TGTGCCAGCAGCTTCATCCTGGGACAGGGGGACGGTAATTCACCCCTCCACTTT. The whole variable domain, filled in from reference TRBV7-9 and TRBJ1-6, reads DTGVSQNPRHKITKRGQNVTFRCDPISEHNRLYWYRQTLGQGPEFLTYFQNEAQLEKSRLLSDRFSAERPKGSFSTLEIQRTEQGDSAMYLCASSFILGQGDGNSPLHFGNGTRLTVT.